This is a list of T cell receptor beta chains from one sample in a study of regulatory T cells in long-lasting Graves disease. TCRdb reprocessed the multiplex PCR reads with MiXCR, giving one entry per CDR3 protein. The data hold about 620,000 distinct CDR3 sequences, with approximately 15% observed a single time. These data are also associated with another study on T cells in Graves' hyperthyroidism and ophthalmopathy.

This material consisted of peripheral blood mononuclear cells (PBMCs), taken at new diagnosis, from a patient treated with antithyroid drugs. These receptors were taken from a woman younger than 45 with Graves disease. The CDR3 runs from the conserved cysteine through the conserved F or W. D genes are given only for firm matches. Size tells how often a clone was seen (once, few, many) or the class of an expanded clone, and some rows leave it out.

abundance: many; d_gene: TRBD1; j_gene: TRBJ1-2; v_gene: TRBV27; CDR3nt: TGTGCCAGCAGTGGGGACAGGGATGGCTACACCTTC; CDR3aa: CASSGDRDGYTF
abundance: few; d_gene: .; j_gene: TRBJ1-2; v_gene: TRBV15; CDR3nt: TGTGCCACCAGCTCCCTGGGTTTTTCTGGCTACACCTTC; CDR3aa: CATSSLGFSGYTF
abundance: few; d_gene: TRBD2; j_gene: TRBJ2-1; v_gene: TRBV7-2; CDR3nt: TGTGCCAGCAGCTTAGTCCTAGCGGTAAGCTACAATGAGCAGTTCTTC; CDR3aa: CASSLVLAVSYNEQFF
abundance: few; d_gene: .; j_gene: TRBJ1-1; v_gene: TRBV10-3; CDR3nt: TGTGCCATCAGTGGAGGGATTGAAGCTTTCTTT; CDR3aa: CAISGGIEAFF
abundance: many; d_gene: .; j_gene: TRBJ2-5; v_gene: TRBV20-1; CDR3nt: TGCAGTGCTAGCCGGTCTTCGGAGACCCAGTACTTC; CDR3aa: CSASRSSETQYF
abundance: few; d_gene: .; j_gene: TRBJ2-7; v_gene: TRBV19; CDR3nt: TGTGCCAGGGGTCGTCAGAAGGGGTCTATACCCTACGAGCAGTACTTC; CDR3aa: CARGRQKGSIPYEQYF
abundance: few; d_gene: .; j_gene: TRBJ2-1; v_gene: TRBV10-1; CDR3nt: TGCGCCAGCAGTGAGGATGGCAATGAGCAGTTCTTC; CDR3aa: CASSEDGNEQFF
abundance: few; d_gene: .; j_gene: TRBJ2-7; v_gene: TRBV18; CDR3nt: TGTGCCAGCTCACCCCGGGACAATCCCTACGAGCAGTACTTC; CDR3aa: CASSPRDNPYEQYF
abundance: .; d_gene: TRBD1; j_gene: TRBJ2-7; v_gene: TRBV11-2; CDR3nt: TGTGCCAGCAGCAGCTCCGGGACAGGGGACGAGCAGTACTTC; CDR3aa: CASSSSGTGDEQYF
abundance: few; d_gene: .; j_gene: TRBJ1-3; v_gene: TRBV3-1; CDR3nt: TGTGCCAGCAGCCAAGCGAGCTCTGGAAACACCATATATTTT; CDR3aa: CASSQASSGNTIYF
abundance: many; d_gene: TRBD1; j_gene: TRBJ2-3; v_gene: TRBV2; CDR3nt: TGTGCCAGCAGATTTGACAGGGGGCGGACAGATACGCAGTATTTT; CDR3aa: CASRFDRGRTDTQYF
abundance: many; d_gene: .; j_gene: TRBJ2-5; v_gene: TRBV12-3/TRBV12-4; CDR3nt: TGTGCCAGCAGTTTAATTACAGGAGGGGAGACCCAGTACTTC; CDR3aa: CASSLITGGETQYF
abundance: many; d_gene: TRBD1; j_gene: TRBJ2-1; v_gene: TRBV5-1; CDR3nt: TGCGCCAGCATGGTTCCGGGACAGTTCTACAATGAGCAGTTCTTC; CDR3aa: CASMVPGQFYNEQFF
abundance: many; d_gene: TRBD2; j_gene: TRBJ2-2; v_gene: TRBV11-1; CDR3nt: TGTGCCAGCAGCCTTCGAGCGGGAGCCGGGGAGCTGTTTTTT; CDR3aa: CASSLRAGAGELFF
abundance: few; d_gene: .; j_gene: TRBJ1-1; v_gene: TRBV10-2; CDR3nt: TGCGCCAGCATCACCGGTGGGGGCGTCCCTGAAGCTTTCTTT; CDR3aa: CASITGGGVPEAFF
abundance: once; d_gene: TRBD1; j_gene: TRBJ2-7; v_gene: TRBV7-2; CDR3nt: TGTGCCAGCAGCCTAATGAGGACAGGGACCTACGAGCAGTACTTC; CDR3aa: CASSLMRTGTYEQYF
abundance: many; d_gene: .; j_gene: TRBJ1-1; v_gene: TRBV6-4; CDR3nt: TGTGCCAGCAGTAGAACCTCGAACACTGAAGCTTTCTTT; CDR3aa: CASSRTSNTEAFF
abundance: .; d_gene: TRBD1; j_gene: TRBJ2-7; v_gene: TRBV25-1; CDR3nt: TGTGCCAGCAGTGAGACCGGGACAGGGGGAGGTGGGCAGTACTTC; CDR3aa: CASSETGTGGGGQYF
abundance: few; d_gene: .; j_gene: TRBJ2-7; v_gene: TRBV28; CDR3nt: TGTGCCAGCCGCCAGGGAATTCGAGAGCAGTACTTC; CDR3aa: CASRQGIREQYF
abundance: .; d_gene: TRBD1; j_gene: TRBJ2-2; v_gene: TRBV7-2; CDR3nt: TGTGCCAGCAGTCGGGACAGCCTGAACACCGGGGAGCTGTTTTTT; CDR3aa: CASSRDSLNTGELFF
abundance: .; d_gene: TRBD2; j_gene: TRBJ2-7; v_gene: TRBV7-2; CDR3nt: TGTGCCAGCAGCTTAGGGACGGGCGGGAGGGCCTCCTACGAGCAGTACTTC; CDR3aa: CASSLGTGGRASYEQYF
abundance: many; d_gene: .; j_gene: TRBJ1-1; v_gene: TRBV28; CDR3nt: TGTGCCAGCAGTTTAAAGGGCACTGAAGCTTTCTTT; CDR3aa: CASSLKGTEAFF
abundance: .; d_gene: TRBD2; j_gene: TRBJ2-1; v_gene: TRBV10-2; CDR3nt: TGCGCCAGCAAACTAGCGGGACACTCGAGCGAGCAGTTCTTC; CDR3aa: CASKLAGHSSEQFF
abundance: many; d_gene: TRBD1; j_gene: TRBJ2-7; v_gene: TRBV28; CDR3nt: TGTGCCAGCAGACCCCGGGACAGGGAGGCCTACGAGCAGTACTTC; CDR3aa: CASRPRDREAYEQYF
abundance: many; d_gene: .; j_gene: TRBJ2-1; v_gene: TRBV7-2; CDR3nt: TGTGCCAGCAGCTTATACGGGGCGTCCTACAATGAGCAGTTCTTC; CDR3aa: CASSLYGASYNEQFF
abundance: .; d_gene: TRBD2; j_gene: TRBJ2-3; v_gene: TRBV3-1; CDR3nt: TGTGCCAGCAGCCAAGTCTTTAGCGGGAGAATTGCAGATACGCAGTATTTT; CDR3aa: CASSQVFSGRIADTQYF
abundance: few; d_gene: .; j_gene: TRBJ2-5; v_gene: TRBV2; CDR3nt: TGTGCCAGCTGCAGACAGGGAGGGACGGATGAGACCCAGTACTTC; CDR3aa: CASCRQGGTDETQYF
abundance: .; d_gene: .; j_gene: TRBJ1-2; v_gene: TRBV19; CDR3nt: TGTGCCAGTACCGGGGATGGTTTGAGGGAATTCAACTATGGCTACACCTTC; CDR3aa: CASTGDGLREFNYGYTF
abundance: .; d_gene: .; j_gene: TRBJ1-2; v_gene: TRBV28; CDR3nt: TGTGCCGGCAGTTTACAGTATGGCTACACCTTC; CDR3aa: CAGSLQYGYTF
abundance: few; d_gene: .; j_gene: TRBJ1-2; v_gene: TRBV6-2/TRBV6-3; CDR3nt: TGTGCCGGTCGCTCCCTCGGGACACATGCTAACTATGGCTACACCTTC; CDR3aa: CAGRSLGTHANYGYTF
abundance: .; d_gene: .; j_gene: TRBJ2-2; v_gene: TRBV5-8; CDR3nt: TGTGCCAGCAGCTTGGTTTCAGGATGGGACACCGGGGAGCTGTTTTTT; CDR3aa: CASSLVSGWDTGELFF
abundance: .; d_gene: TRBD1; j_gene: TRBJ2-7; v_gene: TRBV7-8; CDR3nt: TGTGCCAGCAGCCTCTACACAGGGGGGCATTATGACGAGCAGTACTTC; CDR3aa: CASSLYTGGHYDEQYF
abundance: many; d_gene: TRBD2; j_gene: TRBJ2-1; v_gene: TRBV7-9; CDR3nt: TGTGCCAGCAGCTTATTAGCGGGGGAGCAGTTCTTC; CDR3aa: CASSLLAGEQFF
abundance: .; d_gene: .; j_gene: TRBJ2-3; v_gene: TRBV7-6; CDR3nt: TGTGCCAGCAGTGCGACAGTGGGGACAGATACGCAGTATTTT; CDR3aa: CASSATVGTDTQYF
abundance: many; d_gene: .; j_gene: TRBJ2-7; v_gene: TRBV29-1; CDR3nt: TGCAGCGTTGAAGTTGCCAGAAGCCGACAGTACTTC; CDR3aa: CSVEVARSRQYF
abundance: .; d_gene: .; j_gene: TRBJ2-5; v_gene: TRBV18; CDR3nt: TGTGCCAGCTCACCACAGGGCAACCAAGAGACCCAGTACTTC; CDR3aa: CASSPQGNQETQYF
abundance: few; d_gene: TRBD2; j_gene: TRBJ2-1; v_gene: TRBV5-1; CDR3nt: TGCGCCAGCAGCTACCCGGGACTAGCGGGAGGGTACAATGAGCAGTTCTTC; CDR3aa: CASSYPGLAGGYNEQFF
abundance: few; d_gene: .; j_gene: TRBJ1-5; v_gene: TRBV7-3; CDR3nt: TGTGCCAGCAGCCTCCTGGCCTACCCCAATCAGCCCCAGCATTTT; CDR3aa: CASSLLAYPNQPQHF
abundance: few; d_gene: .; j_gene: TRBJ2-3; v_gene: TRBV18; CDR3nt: TGTGCCAGCTCACCTTTAGGGACCAGCTATAGAATGACAGATACGCAGTATTTT; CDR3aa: CASSPLGTSYRMTDTQYF
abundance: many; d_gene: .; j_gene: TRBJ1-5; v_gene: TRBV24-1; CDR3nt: TGTGCCACCAGTGATAAGGATCAGCCCCAGCATTTT; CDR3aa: CATSDKDQPQHF
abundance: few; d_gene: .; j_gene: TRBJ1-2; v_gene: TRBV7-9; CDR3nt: TGTGCCAGCAGCTTAGACGGGGGGCGTTATGGCTACACCTTC; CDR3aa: CASSLDGGRYGYTF
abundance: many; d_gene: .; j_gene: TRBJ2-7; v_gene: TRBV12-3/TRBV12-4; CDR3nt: TGTGCCAGCAGCCCGACGATAAATTACGAGCAGTACTTC; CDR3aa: CASSPTINYEQYF
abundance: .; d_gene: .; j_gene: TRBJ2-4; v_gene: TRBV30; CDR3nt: TGTGCCTGGAGGCGGGGTCCGATAAACATTCAGTACTTC; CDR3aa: CAWRRGPINIQYF
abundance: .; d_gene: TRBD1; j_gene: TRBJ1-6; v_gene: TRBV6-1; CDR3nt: TGTGCCAGCAGATGGGACAGGGGATCACCCCTCCACTTT; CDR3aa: CASRWDRGSPLHF
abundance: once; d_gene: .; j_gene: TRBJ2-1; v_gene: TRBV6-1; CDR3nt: TGTGCCAGCAGTGAGCGAGACGGGAGTGTTATGGGTGAGCAGTTCTTC; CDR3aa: CASSERDGSVMGEQFF
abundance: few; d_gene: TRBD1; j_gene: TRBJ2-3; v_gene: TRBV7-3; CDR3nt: TGTGCCAGCAGCCCCGGACAGGGGCACACAGATACGCAGTATTTT; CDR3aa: CASSPGQGHTDTQYF
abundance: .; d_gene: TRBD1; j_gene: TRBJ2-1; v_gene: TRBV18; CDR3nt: TGTGCCAGCTCACCTAGGACAGGGGAAGGTTACAATGAGCAGTTCTTC; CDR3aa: CASSPRTGEGYNEQFF